This TCR beta chain was documented in a study of blood T cell repertoires in COVID-19. In the original processing: Cell counts per sample came from amplifying reference gene primers. TCRdb keeps only in-frame clones here, not all; method: immunoSEQ multiplex PCR. V, J and clone size reflect that table, while D and trimming were determined from the DNA. The sample lists approximately 230,000 clones, just over 90% occurring once. Adults between about 18 and 95 years of age took part from under 30 US areas. Cohort allocation depended upon clinical history that participants reported. The CDR3 has 14 residues. V shed 4 bases and J shed 1 base, with 10 bases lying between them. Looked up from germline, CDR1 is MGHRA and CDR2 is YSYEKL.

The TCR comes from a woman under 30 who had recovered from COVID-19. The sample consisted of PBMCs or T cells enriched from blood (not recorded which). The V call is TRBV4-1, the J call TRBJ1-1; possibly TRBD1 for D (5 bases). CDR3 nucleotides: TGCGCCAGCAGCCGGCATCAGGGGAACACTGAAGCTTTCTTT. It is translated as CASSRHQGNTEAFF.